This T cell receptor (beta chain) came from a study of cytomegalovirus exposure and HLA in healthy donors. These donors, healthy bone marrow donors, were studied. CDR1 and CDR2 from the germline V gene are MNHNS and SASEGT. The CDR3 is 20 amino acids. J gave up 6 bases and V 4 bases, and 23 bases lay outside the gene matches. PCR used 60 Vbeta primers and 13 Jbeta primers. The data were produced by immunoSEQ multiplex PCR, yet TCRdb's version contains in-frame clones alone and is incomplete. The sample carries approximately 120,000 clones, about 80% recorded once. About this clone itself: Its target is not known.

General study results and limits: The study dropped some indistinguishable V segments, TRBV6-2 and TRBV6-3 among them. It was confirmed in vitro that a few of the CMV-associated chains were specific for CMV antigens. Using the classifier, cytomegalovirus status was reportedly diagnosed with high specificity and sensitivity.

The chain joins TRBV6-1 to TRBJ2-4, with 8 bases lining up with TRBD1. The sequenced material came from PBMCs. This receptor was identified in a man aged 18 to 29 in good health and CMV-seronegative. This chain's CDR3 is CASSVILQSYATGEVNIQYF. CDR3 in DNA: TGTGCCAGCAGTGTTATTCTCCAGTCATACGCGACAGGGGAAGTAAACATTCAGTACTTC.